Sequencing of this T cell receptor beta chain was carried out in a study of blood T cell repertoires in COVID-19. Study details: The samples span acute and convalescent COVID-19 from the United States, Italy and Spain. The analysed material was cDNA or gDNA that came from T cells, B-cell-depleted T cells, or PBMCs.

The authors' processing: Counts of nucleated cells, estimated from reference gene primer amplification, were obtained. The repertoire was sequenced with immunoSEQ multiplex PCR; TCRdb's copy has only in-frame clones and lacks some. V, J and clone size derive from that table, while D and trimming were established from the DNA sequence. The sample lists around 200,000 clones, roughly 80% occurring once. This TCR was sampled from a human donor in a cohort sampled during active COVID-19. The sequenced material came from peripheral blood.

The CDR3 is CASSDTREQFF. The DNA of the CDR3 is TGTGCCAGCAGTGATACTCGTGAGCAGTTCTTC. The genes are TRBV28 and TRBJ2-1; D gene ambiguous. The CDR3 is made up of 11 amino acids. Trimming left V 5 bases short and J 9 bases short, with 8 bases between. Germline CDR1 and CDR2: MDHEN and SYDVKM.